Below are 28 T cell receptor beta chains sequenced from a single sample in a study of blood T cell repertoires in COVID-19. TCRdb keeps only in-frame clones here, not all; method: immunoSEQ multiplex PCR. The sample lists about 33,000 clones, roughly 85% seen once, with 7.3% in the top ten. The sample was peripheral blood. Source of these receptors: a human donor in a cohort sampled during active COVID-19.

This sequence joins TRBV18 and TRBJ1-2; no reliable D call. The length of the CDR3 is 15 residues. CDR1 and CDR2 (germline): KGHSH, LQKENI. Trimming cost V 2 bases and J 3 bases, with 13 bases left between them. CDR3 bases: TGTGCCAGCTCACCAAGTCTGATAGGAGACTATGGCTACACCTTC. Its protein product is CASSPSLIGDYGYTF. Combining the CDR3 with reference TRBV18 and TRBJ1-2 gives the whole variable domain NAGVMQNPRHLVRRRGQEARLRCSPMKGHSHVYWYRQLPEEGLKFMVYLQKENIIDESGMPKERFSAEFPKEGPSILRIQQVVRGDSAAYFCASSPSLIGDYGYTFGSGTRLTVV.

This chain uses TRBV9 with TRBJ2-3; the match to TRBD1 covers 11 bases. The CDR3 extends over 17 amino acids. The ends lost 3 bases at V and 1 base at J; junction bases unmatched: 7. The germline CDR1 and CDR2 sequences are SGDLS and YYNGEE. CDR3 protein: CASSAERGQGGTDTQYF. CDR3 sequence (DNA): TGTGCCAGCAGCGCCGAAAGGGGACAGGGGGGCACAGATACGCAGTATTTT.

In its sample, this clone was seen a few times. This chain links TRBV2 with TRBJ1-5; the match to TRBD1 covers 7 bases. Germline assignment: CDR1 SNHLY and CDR2 FYNNEI. V shed 6 bases and J 6 bases; nucleotides not matched to a gene: 11. CDR3 length: 15 amino acids. The DNA for the CDR3 is TGTGCCAGCAGCGTCGAGGCAGGGGGTATTCAGCCCCAGCATTTT. This sequence encodes CASSVEAGGIQPQHF. Looking up the rest from reference TRBV2 and TRBJ1-5 gives the full variable domain: EPEVTQTPSHQVTQMGQEVILRCVPISNHLYFYWYRQILGQKVEFLVSFYNNEISEKSEIFDDQFSVERPDGSNFTLKIRSTKLEDSAMYFCASSVEAGGIQPQHFGDGTRLSIL.

The chain is built from TRBV5-4 and TRBJ2-5, with D perhaps matching TRBD2 (7 bases). Germline assignment: CDR1 SGHNT and CDR2 YYREEE (reference sequence). V lost 4 bases, J lost 4 bases, and 20 bases lay in between. This CDR3 is 16 amino acids long. CDR3 in amino acids: CASSPLRGGAIETQYF. As DNA, the CDR3 is TGTGCCAGCAGCCCCCTTAGGGGGGGGGCCATAGAGACCCAGTACTTC. The full variable domain, its missing parts supplied by reference TRBV5-4 and TRBJ2-5, is ETGVTQSPTHLIKTRGQQVTLRCSSQSGHNTVSWYQQALGQGPQFIFQYYREEENGRGNFPPRFSGLQFPNYSSELNVNALELDDSALYLCASSPLRGGAIETQYFGPGTRLLVL.

The chain links TRBV7-6 to TRBJ1-5; D may be TRBD1 (6 bases). This CDR3 region has 15 residues. The germline V gene encodes CDR1 SGHVS and CDR2 FNYEAQ. V was pared by 1 base and J by 3 bases, with 10 bases between. Here the CDR3 reads CASSLEGVDNQPQHF. CDR3 DNA sequence: TGTGCCAGCAGCTTAGAGGGGGTCGACAATCAGCCCCAGCATTTT.

There are a few counts of this clone. The chain combines TRBV27 with TRBJ1-2; 9 bases align to TRBD1. Germline V gene data show CDR1 as MNHEY and CDR2 as SMNVEV (reference sequence). CDR3 length: 15 residues. Trimming took 8 bases from V and 1 from J; bases not matched to a gene: 8. CDR3 coding DNA: TGTGCCAGCGGTGGGACAGGGTTTTTTAACTATGGCTACACCTTC. This sequence encodes CASGGTGFFNYGYTF.

The chain carries TRBV5-1 and TRBJ1-1; TRBD1 aligns across 7 bases. The trim removed 4 bases at V and 12 bases at J, leaving 15 bases unmatched. Germline CDR1 reads SGHRS; CDR2 reads YFSETQ. CDR3 length equals 14 residues. The DNA for the CDR3 is TGCGCCAGCAGCACCCGGGACAGCCTTTTAAGTCCTTTCTTT. Translated, it gives CASSTRDSLLSPFF.

V usage is TRBV27 and J usage is TRBJ2-4, with no clear D. The CDR3 runs to 16 residues. With 6 bases removed from V and 0 bases from J, the gap between germline ends came to 15 bases. CDR1 MNHEY and CDR2 SMNVEV come from the germline V gene (reference sequence). The CDR3 is CASRKTPRLAKNIQYF. CDR3 in DNA: TGTGCCAGCAGGAAAACTCCCAGACTAGCCAAAAACATTCAGTACTTC.

The CDR3 here is CASSYQGTTNSPLHF. In nucleotides, the CDR3 is TGTGCCAGCAGTTACCAGGGGACAACGAATTCACCCCTCCACTTT. The chain uses TRBV6-5 and TRBJ1-6, with a weak D call TRBD1 (6 bases). V gave up 2 bases and J gave up 7 bases, with 12 bases separating them. The CDR3 has 15 amino acids. Germline-derived CDR1 and CDR2 are MNHEY and SVGAGI.

The chain carries TRBV2 and TRBJ2-7; 10 bases map to TRBD2. CDR3 length: 14 amino acids. Losses at the gene ends were 10 bases for V and 6 bases for J; bases not matched to a gene: 12. Germline loops: CDR1 SNHLY, CDR2 FYNNEI. CDR3 in amino acids: CATSPRLAGVEQYF. In DNA, the CDR3 is TGTGCCACCTCCCCTCGGCTAGCGGGAGTCGAGCAGTACTTC.

This clone was counted only a few times. The chain is built from TRBV4-1 and TRBJ1-2; D gene uncertain. V lost 0 bases, J lost 4 bases, and 6 bases lay in between. Germline CDR1 MGHRA, CDR2 YSYEKL. This CDR3 contains 13 residues. CDR3 sequence reads: CASSQDSGYGYTF. CDR3 coding DNA: TGCGCCAGCAGCCAAGATTCCGGCTATGGCTACACCTTC.

The rearrangement uses TRBV2 and TRBJ1-6; D is undetermined. V gave up 9 bases and J gave up 6 bases, with 15 bases separating them. CDR3 length: 14 amino acids. The germline gives CDR1 SNHLY, CDR2 FYNNEI. CDR3: CASSSVAGNSPLHF. The CDR3 bases are TGTGCCAGTTCTTCGGTAGCGGGTAATTCACCCCTCCACTTT.

The chain uses TRBV9 and TRBJ2-1; maybe TRBD2 (6 bases). The CDR3 has 15 amino acids. V gave up 3 bases and J gave up 0 bases, with 10 bases separating them. Germline assignment: CDR1 SGDLS and CDR2 YYNGEE. The CDR3 DNA reads as TGTGCCAGCAGCGACGGGGGAAGCTCCTACAATGAGCAGTTCTTC. Translating it yields CASSDGGSSYNEQFF.

This chain connects TRBV27 to TRBJ1-2, with 7 bases matching TRBD1. CDR1 and CDR2 (germline): MNHEY, SMNVEV (reference sequence). V was clipped by 5 bases and J by 4 bases; unmatched bases: 7. CDR3 size: 14 residues. CDR3 in amino acids: CASSLQGLGYGYTF. The CDR3, as DNA: TGTGCCAGCAGTCTACAGGGGCTAGGCTATGGCTACACCTTC.

The table lists this clone with a count of one. V is TRBV27 and J is TRBJ1-5, with TRBD1 matching 7 bases. CDR1 and CDR2 from the germline V gene are MNHEY and SMNVEV (reference sequence). V lost 8 bases to trimming and J lost 2 bases; unmatched junction nucleotides: 6. The CDR3 runs 14 residues. CDR3 in DNA: TGTGCCAGCTCAGGGGGTCCACGCAATCAGCCCCAGCATTTT. Amino acids: CASSGGPRNQPQHF.

V and J are TRBV7-2 and TRBJ1-1, with D maybe TRBD1 (5 bases). V dropped 3 bases and J dropped 4 bases, with 12 bases sitting between them. CDR1 is SGHTA, CDR2 FQGNSA, per germline. The CDR3 has 14 amino acids. CDR3 coding DNA: TGTGCCAGCAGCTTCGGACACATGGGCACTGAAGCTTTCTTT. This encodes CASSFGHMGTEAFF.

The chain joins TRBV28 to TRBJ1-6; D unresolved. Germline V gene data show CDR1 as MDHEN and CDR2 as SYDVKM. The CDR3 spans 13 residues. V lost 8 bases and J lost 10, with 15 bases in between. For the CDR3, the DNA is TGTGCCAGCCACTCCCGGGGAGGATCACCCCTCCACTTT. It codes for CASHSRGGSPLHF.

This clone was recorded only once. The chain joins TRBV5-1 to TRBJ2-7, with D unresolved. In germline, CDR1 is SGHRS, CDR2 YFSETQ. The CDR3 totals 12 residues. Trimming shortened V by 4 bases and J by 6 bases, and 11 bases separated the two germline ends. The chain's CDR3 is CASSPAGLEQYF. The CDR3 region has the DNA TGCGCCAGCAGCCCCGCAGGTCTCGAGCAGTACTTC.

The gene calls are TRBV2 and TRBJ1-6, with D possibly being TRBD1 (6 bases). This CDR3 has 15 amino acids. Per germline, CDR1 SNHLY and CDR2 FYNNEI. V dropped 5 bases and J dropped 9 bases, with 17 bases sitting between them. CDR3 DNA: TGTGCCAGCAGTCTCGGGACAAGGGGCATTTCACCCCTCCACTTT. This translates into CASSLGTRGISPLHF.

This clone was seen once. Here the CDR3 reads CASSEPGQPQHF. In DNA, the CDR3 is TGCGCCAGCAGTGAACCGGGACAGCCCCAGCATTTT. This chain connects TRBV10-1 to TRBJ1-5; no clear D. CDR1 is WNHNN and CDR2 is SYGVQD in the germline V gene (reference sequence). This CDR3 region has 12 residues. The ends were cut back, 3 bases at V and 7 bases at J, with 7 bases in the middle.

This clone was seen just once. V and J are TRBV24-1 and TRBJ2-2; D is unresolved. The germline V and J ends were trimmed by 6 bases and 3 bases, with 16 bases remaining between them. This CDR3 contains 16 residues. Germline CDR1 is KGHDR and CDR2 is SFDVKD. DNA of the CDR3: TGTGCCACCAGTCTTGTGGTTCCTAAACACACCGGGGAGCTGTTTTTT. Translated, it gives CATSLVVPKHTGELFF.

This clone was found a few times. J is TRBJ1-5 and V is TRBV19; 8 nucleotides align to TRBD1. The CDR3 sequence is 17 residues long. The junction had 11 bases not matched to a gene; V was cut back by 3 bases and J by 4 bases. Germline CDR1 is LNHDA and CDR2 is SQIVND (reference sequence). CDR3 sequence: CASSITDRGIGNQPQHF. For the CDR3, the DNA is TGTGCCAGTAGTATCACCGACAGGGGAATTGGGAATCAGCCCCAGCATTTT.

The chain joins TRBV27 to TRBJ2-5, with D perhaps TRBD2 (6 bases). This CDR3 has 14 amino acids. Trimming shortened V by 8 bases and J by 3 bases, and 16 bases separated the two germline ends. The germline V gene encodes CDR1 MNHEY and CDR2 SMNVEV (reference sequence). The CDR3 protein is CASGRDWGEETQYF. The CDR3, as DNA: TGTGCCAGCGGGCGGGATTGGGGGGAAGAGACCCAGTACTTC.

This sequence joins TRBV6-6 and TRBJ2-1, with 9 bases identical to TRBD1. Unmatched junction bases numbered 10, after V lost 7 bases and J lost 6 bases. The CDR3 loop spans 15 amino acids. In germline, CDR1 is MNHNY, CDR2 SVGAGI (reference sequence). CDR3 sequence reads: CASILGVTGGNEQFF. For the CDR3, the DNA is TGTGCCAGCATCCTGGGGGTGACAGGGGGCAATGAGCAGTTCTTC.

V gene TRBV4-1 combines with J gene TRBJ2-1; 11 nucleotides align to TRBD2. Germline V gene sequence: CDR1 MGHRA, CDR2 YSYEKL. J lost 9 bases, V lost 0 bases, and 10 bases had no gene match. CDR3 length: 17 residues. The CDR3 region is CASSQDSTSGGSGEQFF. The CDR3 DNA follows: TGCGCCAGCAGCCAAGATAGTACTAGCGGGGGCTCAGGTGAGCAGTTCTTC.

The gene calls are TRBV6-5 and TRBJ2-7, with a possible D match to TRBD1 (6 bases). Per the germline V gene, CDR1 is MNHEY and CDR2 is SVGAGI. This CDR3 is 14 amino acids long. V dropped 6 bases and J dropped 6 bases, with 18 bases sitting between them. CDR3 amino acids: CASRSRGRAGEQYF. The CDR3 DNA follows: TGTGCCAGCAGATCCAGGGGCCGGGCCGGCGAGCAGTACTTC.

The rearrangement joins TRBV4-1 to TRBJ1-4; 7 bases match TRBD1. Trimming removed 1 base from V and 8 bases from J; junction bases left unmatched: 4. Germline V CDR1 and CDR2: MGHRA, YSYEKL. The CDR3 sequence is 14 residues long. The CDR3 nucleotides are TGCGCCAGCAGCCAAGTGGGGACAGCGGAAAAACTGTTTTTT. Translation gives CASSQVGTAEKLFF.

This rearrangement joins TRBV5-6 to TRBJ2-1; perhaps TRBD2 as D (7 bases). Germline V lookup: CDR1 SGHDT, CDR2 YYEEEE. Deletions cut 4 bases from V and 1 base from J, with 21 bases between. This CDR3 has 18 amino acids. For the CDR3, the DNA is TGTGCCAGCAGCAACCCCGTACTACAGGGAGGGTCCTACAATGAGCAGTTCTTC. Translated: CASSNPVLQGGSYNEQFF.